Listed below are T cell receptor beta chains from one sample, sequenced in a study of CD8 T cells in Susac syndrome. TCRdb reanalysed the immunoSEQ multiplex PCR reads using MiXCR and keeps one entry per CDR3 protein. Of just over 80,000 distinct CDR3 sequences in the sample, 94% were seen once. Specimen: CD8+ T cells from PBMCs. The receptors were gathered from a human donor in good health. CDR3s include the opening cysteine and the closing phenylalanine or tryptophan. The D gene is left open where the match is weak. Only some rows state a clone size, as once, few, many or a class for expanded clones.

D: -; V: TRBV20-1; size: -; J: TRBJ1-2; DNA: TGCAGTGCTAGAGATGGGGGGGGGAGCCATGGCTACACCTTC; CDR3: CSARDGGGSHGYTF
D: TRBD1; V: TRBV13; size: -; J: TRBJ2-7; DNA: TGTGCCAGCAGCTTGGGGACAGGGGGGTCCTACGAGCAGTACTTC; CDR3: CASSLGTGGSYEQYF
D: -; V: TRBV7-9; size: -; J: TRBJ2-3; DNA: TGTGCCAGCAGCGTATACAGGGAAAGCACAGATACGCAGTATTTT; CDR3: CASSVYRESTDTQYF
D: -; V: TRBV13; size: -; J: TRBJ1-2; DNA: TGTGCCAGCAGCCCCCGCGGTCTGGACAACTATGGCTACACCTTC; CDR3: CASSPRGLDNYGYTF
D: TRBD1; V: TRBV13; size: -; J: TRBJ1-5; DNA: TGTGCCAGCAGCTCCCGCGACAGGGGTCATCAGCCCCAGCATTTT; CDR3: CASSSRDRGHQPQHF
D: TRBD1; V: TRBV5-1; size: -; J: TRBJ2-7; DNA: TGCGCCAGCAGCGCCGGGACAGGGCCCCACGAGCAGTACTTC; CDR3: CASSAGTGPHEQYF
D: -; V: TRBV6-2/TRBV6-3; size: -; J: TRBJ2-5; DNA: TGTGCCAGCAGTTACCTCGGCGGGGGCACCTTGGAGACCCAGTACTTC; CDR3: CASSYLGGGTLETQYF
D: -; V: TRBV12-3/TRBV12-4; size: -; J: TRBJ2-7; DNA: TGTGCCAGCAGTGTCGCCCCCTGGTACGAGCAGTACTTC; CDR3: CASSVAPWYEQYF
D: -; V: TRBV25-1; size: -; J: TRBJ2-5; DNA: TGTGCCAGCAGTGACTTCGGACCCAGAGAGGAAGAGACCCAGTACTTC; CDR3: CASSDFGPREEETQYF
D: -; V: TRBV7-8; size: once; J: TRBJ1-2; DNA: TGTGCCAGCAGCTCCCGACTTCCCTATGGCTACACCTTC; CDR3: CASSSRLPYGYTF
D: TRBD2; V: TRBV4-1; size: -; J: TRBJ2-2; DNA: TGCGCCAGCAGCTACCGACTAGCGGGGCAAGGGGAGCTGTTTTTT; CDR3: CASSYRLAGQGELFF
D: TRBD1; V: TRBV4-1; size: -; J: TRBJ2-2; DNA: TGCGCCAGCAGCGGGGCAGGGGGTAACGGGGAGCTGTTTTTT; CDR3: CASSGAGGNGELFF
D: -; V: TRBV20-1; size: -; J: TRBJ2-1; DNA: TGCAGTGCTAAGGACAGAGACATTTACAATGAGCAGTTCTTC; CDR3: CSAKDRDIYNEQFF
D: TRBD2; V: TRBV28; size: -; J: TRBJ2-5; DNA: TGTGCCAGCACGGGCCGGGGGGAAGAGACCCAGTACTTC; CDR3: CASTGRGEETQYF
D: -; V: TRBV4-1; size: -; J: TRBJ2-3; DNA: TGCGCCAGCAGCCAAGAGGCCATTATAGGCACAGATACGCAGTATTTT; CDR3: CASSQEAIIGTDTQYF
D: -; V: TRBV6-2/TRBV6-3; size: -; J: TRBJ1-2; DNA: TGTGCCAGCAGCCTTGACGGGCCTAACTATGGCTACACCTTC; CDR3: CASSLDGPNYGYTF
D: -; V: TRBV7-9; size: -; J: TRBJ2-5; DNA: TGTGCCAGCAGCTCCGACTCGGGTAGGACGGAGAGGGAGACCCAGTACTTC; CDR3: CASSSDSGRTERETQYF
D: TRBD2; V: TRBV27; size: -; J: TRBJ2-1; DNA: TGTGCCAGCAGTCGAAACGTGGGACTAGCGGGGACCTTCTACTCCGGTGAGCAGTTCTTC; CDR3: CASSRNVGLAGTFYSGEQFF
D: TRBD2; V: TRBV4-3; size: once; J: TRBJ2-4; DNA: TGCGCCAGCAGCCAAGATCGGGCTAGCGGGGGCTTAGCCAAAAACATTCAGTACTTC; CDR3: CASSQDRASGGLAKNIQYF
D: -; V: TRBV20-1; size: -; J: TRBJ1-1; DNA: TGCAGTGCTAGAGCTGAACTGCATGGGGTGAACACTGAAGCTTTCTTT; CDR3: CSARAELHGVNTEAFF
D: TRBD1; V: TRBV6-5; size: -; J: TRBJ1-1; DNA: TGTGCCAGCAGTTACTCGACAGGGTACACTGAAGCTTTCTTT; CDR3: CASSYSTGYTEAFF
D: TRBD1; V: TRBV3-1; size: -; J: TRBJ2-3; DNA: TGTGCCAGCAGCCAAGGGGGGACAGCTTCTAGCACAGATACGCAGTATTTT; CDR3: CASSQGGTASSTDTQYF
D: -; V: TRBV4-1; size: -; J: TRBJ2-3; DNA: TGCGCCAGCAAGTACGATGGGCGGGGTAGCACAGATACGCAGTATTTT; CDR3: CASKYDGRGSTDTQYF
D: -; V: TRBV15; size: once; J: TRBJ2-7; DNA: TGTGCCACCAGCAGAGATCGCGGTCATCTCTCCTACGAGCAGTACTTC; CDR3: CATSRDRGHLSYEQYF
D: TRBD1; V: TRBV5-6; size: once; J: TRBJ1-1; DNA: TGTGCCAGCAGGACAGGGGACAGTTGGACTGAAGCTTTCTTT; CDR3: CASRTGDSWTEAFF
D: -; V: TRBV27; size: -; J: TRBJ2-3; DNA: TGTGCCAGCAGTTCCCGGGACTCCACTAGCACAGATACGCAGTATTTT; CDR3: CASSSRDSTSTDTQYF
D: -; V: TRBV9; size: -; J: TRBJ2-3; DNA: TGTGCCAGCAGCGTATACCTAGAGGGCACAGATACGCAGTATTTT; CDR3: CASSVYLEGTDTQYF
D: TRBD1; V: TRBV27; size: -; J: TRBJ2-7; DNA: TGTGCCAGCAGTTTATCGGCTAACAGGGGCTACGAGCAGTACTTC; CDR3: CASSLSANRGYEQYF
D: -; V: TRBV9; size: -; J: TRBJ2-3; DNA: TGTGCCAGCAGCGTAGCTAACAGATACACAGATACGCAGTATTTT; CDR3: CASSVANRYTDTQYF
D: TRBD1; V: TRBV6-5; size: -; J: TRBJ1-1; DNA: TGTGCCAGCAGAAAAGGGACAGCTAACACTGAAGCTTTCTTT; CDR3: CASRKGTANTEAFF
D: -; V: TRBV5-4; size: -; J: TRBJ1-1; DNA: TGTGCCAGCAGCTTGATTGGGGATAGTGAAGCTTTCTTT; CDR3: CASSLIGDSEAFF
D: TRBD2; V: TRBV29-1; size: -; J: TRBJ2-1; DNA: TGCAGCGTGGACTGGTATCTAGCGGGAAAGAATGAGCAGTTCTTC; CDR3: CSVDWYLAGKNEQFF
D: -; V: TRBV29-1; size: -; J: TRBJ2-1; DNA: TGCAGCGCTTTAGTTGGGAGAGGCAATGAGCAGTTCTTC; CDR3: CSALVGRGNEQFF
D: TRBD1; V: TRBV20-1; size: -; J: TRBJ1-1; DNA: TGCAGTGCTAGGGCAACAGGGGGTGGAACTGAAGCTTTCTTT; CDR3: CSARATGGGTEAFF
D: -; V: TRBV6-5; size: -; J: TRBJ2-1; DNA: TGTGCCAGCACGTCGGGAACCGAGCAGTTCTTC; CDR3: CASTSGTEQFF
D: -; V: TRBV6-6; size: -; J: TRBJ2-5; DNA: TGTGCCAGCAGTCCCTTTATTAGGGGAGGAGAGACCCAGTACTTC; CDR3: CASSPFIRGGETQYF
D: TRBD1; V: TRBV4-1; size: -; J: TRBJ1-2; DNA: TGCGCCAGCAGCCAGACCGTGACAGGGTCTTCGGGCTATGGCTACACCTTC; CDR3: CASSQTVTGSSGYGYTF
D: -; V: TRBV4-3; size: once; J: TRBJ2-5; DNA: TGCGCCAGCTCCCCGAGGTCCTTCGAGACCCAGTACTTC; CDR3: CASSPRSFETQYF
D: TRBD1; V: TRBV27; size: -; J: TRBJ1-2; DNA: TGTGCCAGCAGGGGACAGGGGGGAATCGGCTACACCTTC; CDR3: CASRGQGGIGYTF
D: -; V: TRBV20-1; size: -; J: TRBJ2-1; DNA: TGCAGTGCCTGGCGGCCTGACTACAATGAGCAGTTCTTC; CDR3: CSAWRPDYNEQFF
D: TRBD2; V: TRBV5-1; size: -; J: TRBJ2-1; DNA: TGCGCCAGCAGCTTGGGACTAGCGGGAACCACTGAGCAGTTCTTC; CDR3: CASSLGLAGTTEQFF
D: -; V: TRBV29-1; size: -; J: TRBJ2-7; DNA: TGCAGCGTAGAAACTCGGGACGCCGTTTACGAGCAGTACTTC; CDR3: CSVETRDAVYEQYF
D: TRBD2; V: TRBV5-6; size: -; J: TRBJ2-5; DNA: TGTGCCAGCAGCGCTGGAGGACTAGCGGGAGTGGGAGGAGAGACCCAGTACTTC; CDR3: CASSAGGLAGVGGETQYF
D: -; V: TRBV7-9; size: -; J: TRBJ2-7; DNA: TGTGCCAGCAGCTTGGGCCCAGACTACTACGAGCAGTACTTC; CDR3: CASSLGPDYYEQYF
D: -; V: TRBV6-5; size: -; J: TRBJ1-6; DNA: TGTGCCAGCAGTTTGGACAGACCGGGGGGTTATAATTCACCCCTCCACTTT; CDR3: CASSLDRPGGYNSPLHF
D: -; V: TRBV29-1; size: -; J: TRBJ1-1; DNA: TGCAGCGTTTGGGGCACTGAAGCTTTCTTT; CDR3: CSVWGTEAFF
D: TRBD2; V: TRBV12-3/TRBV12-4; size: -; J: TRBJ2-3; DNA: TGTGCCAGCAGTACTCCCAGCGGGGGGGCCGGGGATACGCAGTATTTT; CDR3: CASSTPSGGAGDTQYF
D: -; V: TRBV24-1; size: once; J: TRBJ1-2; DNA: TGTGCCACCAGAGACAGGCGGGGCTATGGCTACACCTTC; CDR3: CATRDRRGYGYTF
D: -; V: TRBV24-1; size: -; J: TRBJ2-1; DNA: TGTGCCACCAGTGGGGCCTCGGGACCATGGGATGAGCAGTTCTTC; CDR3: CATSGASGPWDEQFF
D: TRBD1; V: TRBV6-5; size: -; J: TRBJ2-2; DNA: TGTGCCAGCAGTTACCAGGGGGCCGGGGAGCTGTTTTTT; CDR3: CASSYQGAGELFF